What follows are 25 T cell receptor beta chains derived from one specimen sequenced in a study of T cell repertoires in cytomegalovirus infection. TCRdb independently ran MiXCR on the reads; one entry per CDR3 protein. Of about 920,000 distinct CDR3 sequences listed, approximately 31% are singletons. What these receptors recognize is not known. Specimen: cultured CD8+ T cells from PBMCs, collected from culture after CMV antigen stimulation. Receptors were obtained from a human donor in good health (CMV status not recorded). Some clones in this sample may be carry-over from other donors' samples.

The rearrangement joins TRBV14 to TRBJ1-1; D may be TRBD1 (5 bases). The CDR3 contains 15 residues. V was shortened by 5 bases and J by 0 bases, with 13 bases between the two germline ends. Germline V gene lookup returns CDR1 SGHDN and CDR2 FVKESK. The CDR3 sequence: CASSSMGRLNTEAFF. The CDR3 nucleotides read TGTGCCAGCAGCTCAATGGGACGGTTGAACACTGAAGCTTTCTTT.

This clonotype has just a few counts. The chain combines TRBV6-2 or TRBV6-3 with TRBJ2-1; 8 positions agree with TRBD1. Trimming cost V 0 bases and J 7 bases; bases outside gene matches: 14. CDR3 size: 18 residues. Per germline, CDR1 MNHEY and CDR2 SVGEGT. This CDR3 reads CASSYSGRDRPLRNEQFF. The DNA for the CDR3 is TGTGCCAGCAGTTACTCTGGAAGGGACAGGCCTCTAAGGAATGAGCAGTTCTTC.

The V call is TRBV12-5, the J call TRBJ2-1, with D maybe TRBD2 (6 bases). Trimming pared 11 bases from V and 0 bases from J, leaving 8 bases between. CDR1 LGHNT and CDR2 FRNRAP come from the germline V gene. The CDR3 extends over 12 amino acids. CDR3 sequence reads: CAGGISYNEQFF. The CDR3 nucleotides read TGTGCTGGCGGGATCTCCTACAATGAGCAGTTCTTC.

This clonotype was seen more than once but under ten times. The chain recombines TRBV6-5 with TRBJ2-7, with 7 bases identical to TRBD1. Germline trimming cut 2 bases from V and 2 bases from J; bases unmatched to any gene: 9. The length of the CDR3 is 16 residues. The germline V gene encodes CDR1 MNHEY and CDR2 SVGAGI. The CDR3 coding sequence is TGTGCCAGCAGTTACGAAAGTACGACAGGGACCTACGAGCAGTACTTC. Translated, it gives CASSYESTTGTYEQYF.

This rearrangement joins TRBV9 to TRBJ2-3, with D possibly called TRBD1 or TRBD2 (6 bases each). CDR3 length: 14 amino acids. The germline CDR1 and CDR2 sequences are SGDLS and YYNGEE. V was pared by 0 bases and J by 6 bases, with 11 bases between. The CDR3 loop is CASSVDGGPDTQYF. The DNA of the CDR3 is TGTGCCAGCAGCGTAGACGGGGGCCCTGATACGCAGTATTTT.

This clonotype was counted a few times. The rearrangement links TRBV6-1 to TRBJ2-7; D may be TRBD1 (6 bases). The V end was cut by 1 base, the J end by 7 bases, with 17 bases between. CDR1 is MNHNS and CDR2 is SASEGT in the germline V gene. The CDR3 is 15 residues long. As DNA, the CDR3 is TGTGCCAGCAGTGAAGAAGACAGGTCTTACTGGGAGCAGTACTTC. Translated, it gives CASSEEDRSYWEQYF.

This clonotype occurred many times. The rearrangement links TRBV7-2 to TRBJ1-2; D might be TRBD1 (5 bases). The CDR3 is 13 amino acids. V was cut by 7 bases and J by 6 bases, with 15 bases left in between. The germline V gene encodes CDR1 SGHTA and CDR2 FQGNSA. The CDR3 loop is CASTLGGRDGYTF. The CDR3 bases are TGTGCCAGCACCCTTGGGGGTAGGGATGGCTACACCTTC.

Only a few counts were recorded for this clonotype. This rearrangement joins TRBV11-2 to TRBJ2-1; D unresolved. The CDR3 sequence is 17 residues long. The germline CDR1 and CDR2 sequences are SGHAT and FQNNGV. V dropped 0 bases and J dropped 0 bases, with 12 bases sitting between them. For the CDR3, the DNA is TGTGCCAGCAGCTTAGAGTGGGTGGGAAGCTCCTACAATGAGCAGTTCTTC. Translated, it gives CASSLEWVGSSYNEQFF.

The chain couples TRBV4-3 to TRBJ1-4; D is unclear. Trimming cost V 0 bases and J 6 bases, with 14 bases left between them. CDR1 is LGHNA and CDR2 is YSLEER in the germline V gene. The CDR3 length is 16 residues. The CDR3 region is CASSQESIPGYEKLFF. The DNA for the CDR3 is TGCGCCAGCAGCCAAGAGTCTATTCCGGGGTATGAAAAACTGTTTTTT.

The chain joins TRBV6-5 to TRBJ2-1, with unresolved D. CDR1 and CDR2 from the germline V gene are MNHEY and SVGAGI. The CDR3 is made up of 13 amino acids. Trimming stripped 2 bases from V and 8 bases from J, with 10 bases between. Here the CDR3 reads CASSYVEHDEQFF. CDR3 sequence (DNA): TGTGCCAGCAGTTACGTCGAACACGATGAGCAGTTCTTC.

The chain combines TRBV27 with TRBJ1-1; unclear D gene. CDR3 length: 15 residues. The germline V gene has CDR1 MNHEY and CDR2 SMNVEV (reference sequence). Trimming removed 4 bases from V and 4 bases from J, with 16 bases in between. The CDR3, as DNA: TGTGCCAGCAGTTCTTTTTACGCGGAGGGCACTGAAGCTTTCTTT. It is translated as CASSSFYAEGTEAFF.

The chain uses TRBV29-1 and TRBJ2-6; TRBD1 matches 8 bases. CDR3 length equals 16 residues. The V gene's germline CDR1 is SQVTM and CDR2 ANQGSEA. V lost 5 bases, J lost 1 base, and 7 bases stayed unmatched. CDR3 nucleotides: TGCAGCGTTTGGACAGGGTTCCAATCTGGGGCCAACGTCCTGACTTTC. Its protein is CSVWTGFQSGANVLTF.

Comments on this clonotype: One end of the junction fails to match germline, which may point to a read error. V gene TRBV4-1 combines with J gene TRBJ2-3; D possibly uses TRBD1 or TRBD2 (5 bases each). The germline V gene encodes CDR1 MGHRA and CDR2 YSYEKL. This CDR3 region has 16 residues. CDR3 nucleotides: TGCGCCAGCAGCCCTCATGGGACCAAGAGCACAGATACGCGGTATTTT. The encoded protein is CASSPHGTKSTDTRYF.

The chain uses TRBV9 and TRBJ2-2, with D tentatively TRBD1 (5 bases). Germline V gene sequence: CDR1 SGDLS, CDR2 YYNGEE. V shed 0 bases and J shed 0 bases, with 12 bases lying between them. This CDR3 spans 17 amino acids. In DNA, the CDR3 is TGTGCCAGCAGCGTAGGCCCCTCAGGGCCGAACACCGGGGAGCTGTTTTTT. Its translation is CASSVGPSGPNTGELFF.

The gene calls are TRBV19 and TRBJ2-1; D is undetermined. The ends were cut back, 3 bases at V and 8 bases at J, with 11 bases in the middle. Per germline, CDR1 LNHDA and CDR2 SQIVND (reference sequence). The CDR3 runs 13 residues. The CDR3: CASSMASADEQFF. The CDR3 nucleotides are TGTGCCAGTAGTATGGCGTCGGCGGATGAGCAGTTCTTC.

There are a few counts of this clonotype. The CDR3 sequence is CASSAGWSGNTIYF. CDR3 in DNA: TGTGCCAGCAGTGCAGGCTGGAGTGGAAACACCATATATTTT. V usage is TRBV6-1 and J usage is TRBJ1-3; D remains unclear. Germline values: CDR1 MNHNS, CDR2 SASEGT. The CDR3 consists of 14 residues. V lost 4 bases, J lost 3 bases, and 10 bases lay in between.

On this clonotype: Being one base from a much bigger clone, this may be a read error. V is TRBV6-8 and J is TRBJ1-1; no clear D. The length of the CDR3 is 12 residues. The germline V gene has CDR1 MNHGY and CDR2 SAAAGT. This CDR3 reads CASSHSGIEAFF. CDR3 nucleotide sequence: TGTGCCAGCAGTCACTCGGGAATTGAAGCTTTCTTT.

This clonotype has just a few counts. The V call is TRBV4-1, the J call TRBJ2-5; no clear D. Looked up from germline, CDR1 is MGHRA and CDR2 is YSYEKL. V was cut by 0 bases and J by 1 base, with 9 bases left in between. The CDR3 extends over 15 amino acids. The DNA for the CDR3 is TGCGCCAGCAGCCAAGATCGGCGGAGCCAAGAGACCCAGTACTTC. Protein product: CASSQDRRSQETQYF.

This clonotype has just a few counts. At one end the junction does not follow the germline gene, possibly because of a read error. The chain is built from TRBV7-9 and TRBJ2-7; unclear D gene. The CDR3 length is 15 residues. Germline values: CDR1 SEHNR, CDR2 FQNEAQ (reference sequence). For the CDR3, the DNA is TGTGCCAGCAGCTTTCCGGAGTACCCCTCCAACGAGCAGTACTTC. Its protein is CASSFPEYPSNEQYF. Using reference TRBV7-9 and TRBJ2-7 for the parts outside the CDR3, the full variable domain is DTGVSQNPRHKITKRGQNVTFRCDPISEHNRLYWYRQTLGQGPEFLTYFQNEAQLEKSRLLSDRFSAERPKGSFSTLEIQRTEQGDSAMYLCASSFPEYPSNEQYFGPGTRLTVT.

This clonotype has just a few counts. The rearrangement joins TRBV6-2 or TRBV6-3 to TRBJ2-1; possibly TRBD2 for D (6 bases). The CDR3 runs to 14 residues. Germline CDR1 is MNHEY and CDR2 is SVGEGT. V lost 9 bases to trimming and J lost 9 bases, with 21 bases between them. The CDR3 nucleotides are TGTGCCAGTACCGGGACTCCCCGATTCAGTGAGCAGTTCTTC. This gives the protein CASTGTPRFSEQFF.

J is TRBJ2-2 and V is TRBV2; D is perhaps TRBD2 (6 bases). This CDR3 has 14 residues. Per germline, CDR1 SNHLY and CDR2 FYNNEI. Trimming removed 6 bases at V and 3 bases at J, with 11 bases between. CDR3 loop: CASSQDYYTGELFF. The CDR3 DNA is TGTGCCAGCAGCCAGGACTATTACACCGGGGAGCTGTTTTTT.

The chain combines TRBV11-3 with TRBJ2-1, with D uncertain. The CDR3 spans 17 residues. Trimming cost V 2 bases and J 0 bases, with 14 bases left between them. Germline V gives CDR1 SGHNT, CDR2 YENEEA. CDR3 coding DNA: TGTGCCAGCAGCTTACATCCCTCCCTGAGCTCCTACAATGAGCAGTTCTTC. Protein sequence: CASSLHPSLSSYNEQFF.

The chain is built from TRBV2 and TRBJ1-1; 9 bases fit TRBD1. The CDR3 is 14 amino acids. Germline trimming cut 7 bases from V and 7 bases from J; bases unmatched to any gene: 10. Germline CDR1 is SNHLY and CDR2 is FYNNEI. CDR3 protein: CASTDRDRDYEAFF. CDR3 nucleotides: TGTGCCAGCACGGATAGGGACAGGGATTATGAAGCTTTCTTT.

This clonotype was detected a few times. The rearrangement uses TRBV6-6 and TRBJ1-1, with TRBD1 identical over 7 bases. The CDR3 length is 15 residues. V lost 2 bases to trimming and J lost 3 bases; unmatched junction nucleotides: 6. Germline V gene sequence: CDR1 MNHNY, CDR2 SVGAGI (reference sequence). The CDR3 reads CASSYPDREDTEAFF. CDR3 sequence (DNA): TGTGCCAGCAGTTACCCCGACAGGGAAGACACTGAAGCTTTCTTT.

A few counts support this clonotype. The chain combines TRBV4-3 with TRBJ2-1; a weak D match, TRBD1 (5 bases). Trimming removed 0 bases from V and 8 bases from J, with 20 bases in between. Germline V gives CDR1 LGHNA, CDR2 YSLEER. This CDR3 comprises 17 residues. CDR3 sequence: CASSQEGAGLMYDEQFF. CDR3 DNA sequence: TGCGCCAGCAGCCAAGAGGGTGCAGGGCTGATGTACGATGAGCAGTTCTTC.